This passage covers 22 T cell receptor beta chains from one sample sequenced in a study of blood T cell repertoires in COVID-19. Method: immunoSEQ multiplex PCR; TCRdb's copy keeps in-frame clones and lacks some. The sample records roughly 100,000 clones, 85% to 95% being singletons. Sequenced material: peripheral blood. Source of these receptors: a middle-aged man with active COVID-19.

The CDR3 loop reads CASKRDNEQFF. CDR3 coding DNA: TGTGCCAGCAAACGGGACAATGAGCAGTTCTTC. The rearrangement uses TRBV2 and TRBJ2-1; D unresolved. The CDR3 runs to 11 residues. V lost 7 bases to trimming and J lost 5 bases, with 6 bases between them. Germline V gene data show CDR1 as SNHLY and CDR2 as FYNNEI.

This clone was picked up one time. This chain links TRBV7-8 with TRBJ2-7, with D perhaps matching TRBD1 (7 bases). V gave up 5 bases and J gave up 7 bases, with 30 bases separating them. Germline V lookup: CDR1 SGHVS, CDR2 FQNEAQ. This CDR3 comprises 18 residues. CDR3 protein: CASSLSPAGQLLSGEQYF. CDR3 DNA sequence: TGTGCCAGCAGCCTTTCTCCGGCGGGACAGTTACTCTCTGGAGAGCAGTACTTC.

The chain recombines TRBV11-2 with TRBJ2-3, with D possibly matching TRBD1 (5 bases). V lost 1 base and J lost 0, with 17 bases in between. Germline V gene data show CDR1 as SGHAT and CDR2 as FQNNGV. This CDR3 region has 18 residues. CDR3 sequence (DNA): TGTGCCAGCAGCTTAGCCCAGGGATTCTTTGAGAGCACAGATACGCAGTATTTT. Residues: CASSLAQGFFESTDTQYF.

This clone was observed a handful of times. The V call is TRBV19, the J call TRBJ2-7, with 9 bases that match TRBD1. This CDR3 region has 13 residues. V lost 8 bases, J lost 5 bases, and 7 bases stayed unmatched. Germline V CDR1 and CDR2: LNHDA, SQIVND (reference sequence). The CDR3 reads CASSDRGIDEQYF. In nucleotides, the CDR3 is TGTGCCAGTTCCGACAGGGGGATCGACGAGCAGTACTTC. The full variable domain, with the rest looked up from reference TRBV19 and TRBJ2-7, is DGGITQSPKYLFRKEGQNVTLSCEQNLNHDAMYWYRQDPGQGLRLIYYSQIVNDFQKGDIAEGYSVSREKKESFPLTVTSAQKNPTAFYLCASSDRGIDEQYFGPGTRLTVT.

The chain couples TRBV23-1 to TRBJ1-1; possible D gene TRBD1, 5 bases. TRBV23-1 is classed as an ORF, of uncertain function. V lost 4 bases, J lost 2 bases, and 23 bases lay in between. The CDR3 loop spans 18 amino acids. The chain's CDR3 is CASSLAESTQTDNTEAFF. Written as DNA, the CDR3 is TGCGCCAGCAGTCTCGCCGAAAGTACTCAGACAGACAACACTGAAGCTTTCTTT.

This chain links TRBV24-1 with TRBJ2-7; the match to TRBD2 covers 7 bases. Germline CDR1 KGHDR, CDR2 SFDVKD. The CDR3 length is 14 residues. V gave up 5 bases and J gave up 4 bases; unmatched junction bases: 7. In nucleotides, the CDR3 is TGTGCCACCAGTGTCGGCGGGAGAGAATACGAGCAGTACTTC. Its translation is CATSVGGREYEQYF.

The chain joins TRBV5-1 to TRBJ1-2; the D is unclear. The CDR3 extends over 15 amino acids. Germline CDR1 reads SGHRS; CDR2 reads YFSETQ. V was trimmed by 4 bases and J by 4 bases, leaving 17 bases between them. The CDR3 nucleotides read TGCGCCAGCAGCCTAGGTCGGGAAATGGTCTATGGCTACACCTTC. It specifies CASSLGREMVYGYTF.

This clone came up once. Compared with germline, one end of the junction differs, possibly owing to a read error. The V and J genes are TRBV20-1 and TRBJ2-5, with D possibly TRBD2 on 5 matching bases. The CDR3 has 14 residues. Germline CDR1 reads DFQATT; CDR2 reads SNEGSKA (reference sequence). The CDR3 region is CSASTREYQETQYF. CDR3 DNA sequence: TGCAGTGCTAGTACTAGGGAGTACCAGGAGACCCAGTACTTC.

This clone appeared once. The rearrangement uses TRBV27 and TRBJ1-3; TRBD1 agrees at 8 bases. Trimming removed 5 bases from V and 4 bases from J; junction bases left unmatched: 7. This CDR3 region has 15 residues. Looked up from germline, CDR1 is MNHEY and CDR2 is SMNVEV (reference sequence). CDR3 DNA: TGTGCCAGCAGTGCCGGACAGGGTACAGGAAACACCATATATTTT. Translating gives CASSAGQGTGNTIYF.

The V call is TRBV14, the J call TRBJ1-2; no clear D. The germline V gene encodes CDR1 SGHDN and CDR2 FVKESK. V lost 0 bases to trimming and J lost 3 bases, with 11 bases between them. There are 15 residues in the CDR3. The CDR3 DNA reads TGTGCCAGCAGCCAAGATTTGGCAGGCGACTATGGCTACACCTTC. Its protein product is CASSQDLAGDYGYTF.

This clone was seen more than once but under ten times. The chain has TRBV28 and TRBJ2-7; D is undetermined. Germline CDR1 reads MDHEN; CDR2 reads SYDVKM. Trimming removed 3 bases from V and 6 bases from J, with 12 bases in between. The CDR3 is made up of 13 amino acids. DNA for the CDR3: TGTGCCAGCAGTTTTAGTCCGCTTCCCGAGCAGTACTTC. Translating gives CASSFSPLPEQYF.

A single count supports this clone. The CDR3 DNA reads as TGTGCCAGCAGTGAAGTAAGAGCGGGAGGGGGTACGCAGTATTTT. Encoded protein: CASSEVRAGGGTQYF. V gene TRBV6-1 combines with J gene TRBJ2-3; the match to TRBD2 covers 10 bases. V shed 1 base, J shed 8 bases, and the junction held 6 bases outside the gene matches. The CDR3 sequence is 15 residues long. The V gene's germline CDR1 is MNHNS and CDR2 SASEGT.

CDR3 nucleotide sequence: TGTGCCAGCAGACAGGGGGGGACCCCTCTGGCTGAAGCTTTCTTT. This sequence encodes CASRQGGTPLAEAFF. V and J are TRBV28 and TRBJ1-1; TRBD1 matches 8 bases. Germline CDR1 and CDR2: MDHEN and SYDVKM. This CDR3 spans 15 amino acids. V gave up 6 bases and J gave up 6 bases; unmatched junction bases: 12.

Only one count was recorded for this clone. The chain combines TRBV5-1 with TRBJ1-4, with D perhaps TRBD1 (5 bases). Germline-derived CDR1 and CDR2 are SGHRS and YFSETQ. The germline V and J ends were trimmed by 3 bases and 3 bases, with 6 bases remaining between them. The CDR3 runs 13 residues. The CDR3 coding sequence is TGCGCCAGCAGCTGGGGGGCTAATGAAAAACTGTTTTTT. Translation gives CASSWGANEKLFF.

The rearrangement uses TRBV30 and TRBJ1-2; 8 bases line up with TRBD1. V lost 0 bases and J lost 3; bases outside the gene matches: 6. The CDR3 contains 15 residues. In germline, CDR1 is GTSNPN, CDR2 SVGIG (reference sequence). This CDR3 reads CAWSVGTGSHYGYTF. The CDR3 DNA reads as TGTGCCTGGAGTGTGGGGACAGGTTCCCACTATGGCTACACCTTC.

V and J are TRBV23-1 and TRBJ1-5; D is possibly TRBD1 (6 bases). TRBV23-1 is identified as an open reading frame with a role that is uncertain. V lost 0 bases and J 8 bases, leaving 14 bases between the germline ends. CDR3 size: 15 residues. The DNA for the CDR3 is TGCGCCAGCAGTCAATCGGGGGGGGCAATAAAGCCCCAGCATTTT. It translates to CASSQSGGAIKPQHF.

This chain links TRBV28 with TRBJ1-6; TRBD1 aligns across 7 bases. This CDR3 is built from 14 residues. Germline assignment: CDR1 MDHEN and CDR2 SYDVKM. Trimming took 6 bases from V and 10 from J; bases not matched to a gene: 9. The CDR3 loop reads CASSSTGVWSPLHF. CDR3 bases: TGTGCCAGCAGCTCCACAGGGGTCTGGTCACCCCTCCACTTT.

The J gene is TRBJ2-1, the V gene TRBV3-1 (or the pseudogene TRBV3-2); 7 nucleotides align to TRBD2. With 3 bases clipped from V and 2 bases from J, the junction kept 4 bases outside the gene matches. The CDR3 is made up of 15 amino acids. Germline V gene lookup returns CDR1 LGHDT and CDR2 YNNKEL (reference sequence). The CDR3 sequence: CASSHQRDAYNEQFF. CDR3 coding DNA: TGTGCCAGCAGCCACCAGCGGGACGCCTACAATGAGCAGTTCTTC.

The J gene is TRBJ2-1, the V gene TRBV28; D is uncertain. With 5 bases removed from V and 5 bases from J, the gap between germline ends came to 10 bases. Looked up from germline, CDR1 is MDHEN and CDR2 is SYDVKM. The CDR3 runs to 13 residues. CDR3 in amino acids: CASSGGPNNEQFF. CDR3 nucleotide sequence: TGTGCCAGCAGTGGTGGGCCGAACAATGAGCAGTTCTTC. The full variable domain, completed using reference TRBV28 and TRBJ2-1, is DVKVTQSSRYLVKRTGEKVFLECVQDMDHENMFWYRQDPGLGLRLIYFSYDVKMKEKGDIPEGYSVSREKKERFSLILESASTNQTSMYLCASSGGPNNEQFFGPGTRLTVL.

V gene TRBV10-3 combines with J gene TRBJ2-1; 8 bases agree with TRBD2. V was clipped by 3 bases and J by 0 bases; unmatched bases: 10. The CDR3 totals 18 residues. The germline CDR1 and CDR2 sequences are ENHRY and SYGVKD. The CDR3, as DNA: TGTGCCATCAGTGAATCAAGCGGGAGCCCCAGCTCCTACAATGAGCAGTTCTTC. It translates to CAISESSGSPSSYNEQFF.

V gene TRBV28 combines with J gene TRBJ2-1, with D maybe TRBD1 (5 bases). The CDR3 spans 13 residues. Trimming stripped 5 bases from V and 6 bases from J, with 11 bases between. Germline V gene lookup returns CDR1 MDHEN and CDR2 SYDVKM. The CDR3 spells CASSLRAGNEQFF. The CDR3 DNA sequence: TGTGCCAGCAGTCTCAGGGCTGGCAATGAGCAGTTCTTC.

This chain joins TRBV6-6 and TRBJ2-1; 8 nucleotides agree with TRBD2. CDR1 MNHNY and CDR2 SVGAGI come from the germline V gene (reference sequence). The CDR3 is 16 amino acids. The junction had 9 bases not matched to a gene; V was cut back by 6 bases and J by 2 bases. This CDR3 reads CASSRSGGRTYNEQFF. DNA of the CDR3: TGTGCCAGCAGCCGATCGGGGGGGAGAACCTACAATGAGCAGTTCTTC.